The 22 T cell receptor beta chains listed next were all sequenced from one sample in a study of blood T cell repertoires in COVID-19. Only in-frame clones appear in the TCRdb table, and some are missing; sequencing was by immunoSEQ multiplex PCR. Of about 150,000 clones listed, approximately 80% are singletons. Sequenced input: peripheral blood. The receptors stem from a woman aged 60-75 years with COVID-19, enrolled during active disease.

CDR3 coding DNA: TGTGCCAGTAGTTCCCCGGGACTAGCGGGAGTAGCCAAGCAGTTCTTC. Its translation is CASSSPGLAGVAKQFF. The rearrangement joins TRBV19 to TRBJ2-1; 14 nucleotides match TRBD2. CDR1 and CDR2 (germline): LNHDA, SQIVND (reference sequence). The trim removed 5 bases at V and 11 bases at J, leaving 11 bases unmatched. The CDR3 runs 16 residues.

V gene TRBV29-1 combines with J gene TRBJ1-3, with 9 bases aligning to TRBD1. The CDR3 contains 14 residues. Per the germline V gene, CDR1 is SQVTM and CDR2 is ANQGSEA. J gave up 4 bases and V 3 bases, and 4 bases lay outside the gene matches. The CDR3 bases are TGCAGCGTTGAGACAGGGGGGCTAGGAAACACCATATATTTT. It is translated as CSVETGGLGNTIYF. Looking up the rest from reference TRBV29-1 and TRBJ1-3 gives the full variable domain: SAVISQKPSRDICQRGTSLTIQCQVDSQVTMMFWYRQQPGQSLTLIATANQGSEATYESGFVIDKFPISRPNLTFSTLTVSNMSPEDSSIYLCSVETGGLGNTIYFGEGSWLTVV.

This rearrangement joins TRBV5-1 to TRBJ1-1; possibly TRBD1 for D (5 bases). The CDR3 length is 13 residues. Germline V gene sequence: CDR1 SGHRS, CDR2 YFSETQ. Trimming cost V 6 bases and J 6 bases, with 15 bases left between them. CDR3 DNA sequence: TGCGCCAGCACGAGACCAGGGTTTCCTGAAGCTTTCTTT. Translating gives CASTRPGFPEAFF.

V and J are TRBV18 and TRBJ2-7; 8 nucleotides agree with TRBD2. This CDR3 contains 15 residues. Germline CDR1 is KGHSH and CDR2 is LQKENI. After removal of 3 bases from V and 9 bases from J, the junction contained 13 bases not matched to a gene. CDR3 loop: CASSPPSRAGAAQYF. The DNA of the CDR3 is TGTGCCAGCTCACCCCCGAGTCGAGCGGGAGCCGCGCAGTACTTC.

This clone was detected once. This chain links TRBV19 with TRBJ1-5; TRBD1 is a possible D gene (5 bases). V was cut by 6 bases and J by 0 bases, with 18 bases left in between. This CDR3 has 17 residues. Germline CDR1 LNHDA, CDR2 SQIVND (reference sequence). The CDR3 loop reads CASRREGTSYSNQPQHF. CDR3 in DNA: TGTGCCAGTAGACGGGAAGGGACTAGTTATAGCAATCAGCCCCAGCATTTT.

The chain is built from TRBV9 and TRBJ2-1, with D perhaps matching TRBD2 (7 bases). The CDR3 consists of 16 residues. CDR1 is SGDLS and CDR2 is YYNGEE in the germline V gene. Trimming stripped 2 bases from V and 5 bases from J, with 17 bases between. Written as DNA, the CDR3 is TGTGCCAGCAGCGTGAGGGGGGGAGCCTTAAACAATGAGCAGTTCTTC. Its translation: CASSVRGGALNNEQFF.

In its sample, this clone was seen once. V usage is TRBV5-1 and J usage is TRBJ1-1; TRBD1 matches 8 bases. The CDR3 covers 13 residues. Germline V gene sequence: CDR1 SGHRS, CDR2 YFSETQ. Losses at the gene ends were 0 bases for V and 7 bases for J; bases not matched to a gene: 2. CDR3 in amino acids: CASSLVGQDEAFF. CDR3 DNA sequence: TGCGCCAGCAGCTTGGTGGGACAGGATGAAGCTTTCTTT.

The gene calls are TRBV27 and TRBJ1-2, with 8 positions matching TRBD1. Losses at the gene ends were 5 bases for V and 1 base for J; bases not matched to a gene: 3. The CDR3 has 14 residues. In germline, CDR1 is MNHEY, CDR2 SMNVEV (reference sequence). CDR3 region: CASSTGQVNYGYTF. In DNA form, the CDR3 reads TGTGCCAGCAGTACGGGACAGGTTAACTATGGCTACACCTTC.

This clone was seen a single time. The rearrangement links TRBV12-3 or TRBV12-4 to TRBJ2-2; no definite D call. The CDR3 extends over 13 amino acids. V dropped 2 bases and J dropped 5 bases, with 6 bases sitting between them. In nucleotides, the CDR3 is TGTGCCAGCAGTTTAAGAGAGACCGGGGAGCTGTTTTTT. Translated, it gives CASSLRETGELFF.

This clone was observed a single time. For the CDR3, the DNA is TGTGCTAGTGGTAATCAGGCTCTGGAGGGCTGGTACAATGAGCAGTTCTTC. It yields the protein CASGNQALEGWYNEQFF. The chain uses TRBV12-5 and TRBJ2-1; D is possibly TRBD2 (6 bases). The CDR3 is made up of 17 amino acids. The V gene lost 5 bases and the J gene lost 4 bases, with 21 bases spanning the gap. The germline V gene has CDR1 LGHNT and CDR2 FRNRAP.

The rearrangement links TRBV3-1 (or the pseudogene TRBV3-2) to TRBJ1-1; unclear D gene. Looked up from germline, CDR1 is LGHDT and CDR2 is YNNKEL (reference sequence). CDR3 length: 14 residues. Trimming stripped 2 bases from V and 5 bases from J, with 12 bases between. The CDR3 bases are TGTGCCAGCAGCCAACTTCCGGGAAAGACTGAAGCTTTCTTT. This encodes CASSQLPGKTEAFF.

The V gene is TRBV24-1, the J gene TRBJ1-5, with 8 positions matching TRBD1. The CDR3 consists of 13 residues. Trimming cost V 7 bases and J 8 bases; bases outside gene matches: 6. The V gene's germline CDR1 is KGHDR and CDR2 SFDVKD. For the CDR3, the DNA is TGTGCCACCAGAGGACAGGGAATGGAGCCCCAGCATTTT. Translated, it gives CATRGQGMEPQHF.

The chain links TRBV29-1 to TRBJ2-4, with 8 positions matching TRBD1. This CDR3 contains 13 residues. Germline CDR1 is SQVTM and CDR2 is ANQGSEA. J lost 4 bases, V lost 1 base, and 0 bases had no gene match. CDR3 loop: CSVEGQGKNIQYF. CDR3 nucleotides: TGCAGCGTTGAAGGACAGGGGAAAAACATTCAGTACTTC. The whole variable domain, remainder taken from reference TRBV29-1 and TRBJ2-4, is SAVISQKPSRDICQRGTSLTIQCQVDSQVTMMFWYRQQPGQSLTLIATANQGSEATYESGFVIDKFPISRPNLTFSTLTVSNMSPEDSSIYLCSVEGQGKNIQYFGAGTRLSVL.

The chain employs TRBV10-3 and TRBJ1-5; weak D call: TRBD1 (6 bases). The CDR3 spans 14 residues. The V and J ends lost 8 bases and 0 bases respectively, with 11 bases between them. From germline, CDR1 is ENHRY and CDR2 SYGVKD. CDR3 nucleotide sequence: TGTGCCATCGGGGGAGGGGGTAGCAATCAGCCCCAGCATTTT. It specifies CAIGGGGSNQPQHF.

The rearrangement uses TRBV7-9 and TRBJ2-1; 7 bases align to TRBD1. The CDR3 runs 12 residues. The V gene end was trimmed by 5 bases and the J gene end by 8 bases; junction bases not matched to a gene: 3. Germline V gives CDR1 SEHNR, CDR2 FQNEAQ (reference sequence). The CDR3 nucleotides read TGTGCCAGCAGCCCCACAGGGGATGAGCAGTTCTTC. Amino acids: CASSPTGDEQFF.

This clone came up once. The chain links TRBV3-1 (or the pseudogene TRBV3-2) to TRBJ1-1; D gene uncertain. Trimming removed 4 bases at V and 4 bases at J, with 10 bases between. The CDR3 runs 13 residues. CDR1 and CDR2 from the germline V gene are LGHDT and YNNKEL (reference sequence). Here the CDR3 DNA reads TGTGCCAGCAGCCTCGACCGGGGCACTGAAGCTTTCTTT. Protein sequence: CASSLDRGTEAFF.

This chain links TRBV30 with TRBJ1-1; 7 bases agree with TRBD1. Germline CDR1 and CDR2: GTSNPN and SVGIG (reference sequence). The CDR3 runs 14 residues. The trim removed 1 base at V and 0 bases at J, leaving 2 bases unmatched. The CDR3 spells CAWSADRVNTEAFF. CDR3 DNA sequence: TGTGCCTGGAGTGCTGACAGGGTGAACACTGAAGCTTTCTTT.

The CDR3 DNA reads TGTGCCATCAGAGGGACAGGGACGAACTATGGCTACACCTTC. Its protein is CAIRGTGTNYGYTF. The chain links TRBV10-3 to TRBJ1-2; 9 bases align to TRBD1. The CDR3 is made up of 14 amino acids. CDR1 ENHRY and CDR2 SYGVKD come from the germline V gene. Trimming took 6 bases from V and 2 from J; bases not matched to a gene: 4.

V gene TRBV2 combines with J gene TRBJ1-1; weak D call: TRBD1 (5 bases). In germline, CDR1 is SNHLY, CDR2 FYNNEI. The ends were cut back, 4 bases at V and 4 bases at J, with 16 bases in the middle. The length of the CDR3 is 15 residues. In DNA, the CDR3 is TGTGCCAGCAGTGCGGGGGTTGGTGGTTCCACTGAAGCTTTCTTT. This sequence encodes CASSAGVGGSTEAFF.

The chain uses TRBV5-6 and TRBJ1-3; D gene ambiguous. Germline V lookup: CDR1 SGHDT, CDR2 YYEEEE. This CDR3 contains 16 residues. The germline V and J ends were trimmed by 2 bases and 0 bases, with 12 bases remaining between them. The CDR3 DNA reads TGTGCCAGCAGCTTTGTTTCAACAGTCTCTGGAAACACCATATATTTT. The encoded protein is CASSFVSTVSGNTIYF.

At least ten counts were recorded for this clone. This chain joins TRBV5-1 and TRBJ1-2, with 9 nucleotides matching TRBD1. This CDR3 region has 15 residues. Germline V gene lookup returns CDR1 SGHRS and CDR2 YFSETQ. V shed 1 base and J 9 bases; nucleotides not matched to a gene: 10. The CDR3 loop reads CASSLSGTGSISYTF. The CDR3 bases are TGCGCCAGCAGCTTGTCGGGGACAGGGAGTATCAGCTACACCTTC.

The gene calls are TRBV5-1 and TRBJ1-6, with a weak D call TRBD1 (5 bases). The CDR3 has 17 amino acids. Trimming took off 2 bases at V and 0 bases at J, with 12 bases between the two ends. Germline assignment: CDR1 SGHRS and CDR2 YFSETQ. The DNA for the CDR3 is TGCGCCAGCAGCTTTGTTCAGGGCAGCTCCTATAATTCACCCCTCCACTTT. This codes for CASSFVQGSSYNSPLHF.